This record covers a single T cell receptor (beta chain). This sample's time point: patch test 1, 2 weeks after DPC sensitization. Documented treatment: therapeutic diphenylcyclopropenone sensitization with weekly scalp DPC. Sample donors consisted of patients with alopecia, aged 18 to 70 years, who were suitable for DPC. Whole blood, unfractionated, served as the material for total RNA extraction. The data are from a study of human T cells and chemical hapten exposure. The V and J ends lost 0 bases and 6 bases respectively, with 15 bases between them. The CDR3 has 14 residues. CDR1 is DFQATT and CDR2 is SNEGSKA in the germline V gene (reference sequence). TCRdb fed the RACE reads into MiXCR, producing one record per CDR3 protein. This table holds roughly 200,000 distinct CDR3 sequences, approximately 20% found once.

This material consisted of whole blood, taken in connection with sensitization to the hapten diphenylcyclopropenone (DPC). This rearrangement joins TRBV20-1 to TRBJ2-7; maybe TRBD2 (5 bases). The receptor was isolated from a woman in her 50s with alopecia areata. Some clones in this sample may be carry-over from other donors' samples. Here the CDR3 reads CSARDSRGWVEQYF. Written as DNA, the CDR3 is TGCAGTGCTAGAGATTCTCGCGGGTGGGTCGAGCAGTACTTC.